The clone carrying this T cell receptor beta chain was detected a few times. The entry originates in a study of blood T cell repertoires in COVID-19. At the level of the study: Acute and convalescent COVID-19 specimens originated in the United States, Italy and Spain. T cells, B-cell-depleted T cells, or PBMCs provided the cDNA or gDNA that served as material.

As processed by the authors: Quantification of nucleated cells was approximated via reference gene primer amplification. Some clones are missing from TCRdb's copy, which holds only in-frame ones; the method was immunoSEQ multiplex PCR. D and trimming were read from the DNA, whereas the V and J calls and clone size are those reported in that table. The repertoire includes about 230,000 clones, 83% of them detected once, and over 0.95% sits in the top ten. The Seattle site enrolled patients during active infection and followed them longitudinally. CDR1 SGHRS and CDR2 YFSETQ come from the germline V gene. V was pared by 0 bases and J by 2 bases, with 5 bases of the junction left unmatched. This CDR3 is 15 amino acids long.

The chain links TRBV5-1 to TRBJ2-7, with 7 bases matching TRBD2. The sequence derives from a woman between 25 and 40 years old with COVID-19, enrolled during active disease. Sequencing was performed on peripheral blood. CDR3 in DNA: TGCGCCAGCAGCTTGGCCCCCGGGGGGACCTACGAGCAGTACTTC. Translated: CASSLAPGGTYEQYF. The variable domain in full, completed from reference TRBV5-1 and TRBJ2-7, reads KAGVTQTPRYLIKTRGQQVTLSCSPISGHRSVSWYQQTPGQGLQFLFEYFSETQRNKGNFPGRFSGRQFSNSRSEMNVSTLELGDSALYLCASSLAPGGTYEQYFGPGTRLTVT.